This TCR beta chain was sequenced for a study of prognosis after radiotherapy for stage I lung cancer. Across the study: The enrollment of patients with stage I non-small cell lung cancer occurred between early 2018 and 2019. Oligometastatic NSCLC after surgical resection of the primary tumor was present in five or six patients, while newly diagnosed primary stage I lung tumors were present in 11 to 15. It was considered that all non-small cell lung cancer patients were medically inoperable.

This clonotype came up many times. Its matching antigen is unknown. The study's findings and limits: Median unique TCR clone counts of about 9,700 versus 6,500 showed a fall after stereotactic body radiation therapy.

Amplicons of TCR beta CDR3 were generated from genomic DNA by two-round multiplex PCR. First-round PCR, the initial amplification, used primers specific to each TRBV and TRBJ gene. TCRdb used MiXCR to reprocess the multiplex PCR reads, holding one entry per CDR3 protein. The data hold about 19,000 distinct CDR3 sequences, with about a quarter observed a single time. This CDR3 comprises 11 residues. The ends were cut back, 8 bases at V and 12 bases at J, with 17 bases in the middle. The germline gives CDR1 SQVTM, CDR2 ANQGSEA. This clonotype was sampled from a donor aged 50 or older with non-small cell lung cancer. V is TRBV29-1 and J is TRBJ2-1; D is perhaps TRBD1 or TRBD2 (5 bases each). The sample was PBMCs, taken before or after stereotactic body radiation therapy (not recorded which). CDR3 bases: TGCAGCATCGTGTGGGGGAGCGGGCAGTTCTTC. Its translation is CSIVWGSGQFF.